This is a list of T cell receptor beta chains from one sample in a study of blood T cell repertoires in COVID-19. The assay was immunoSEQ multiplex PCR, and TCRdb's table has in-frame clones only and misses some. The sample shows under 150,000 clones, 85% to 90% of them seen only once. The sequenced material came from peripheral blood. These receptors all stem from a human donor in a cohort sampled during active COVID-19. The conserved cysteine and the conserved F or W are not part of the CDR3 here. Fields, in order: J gene, V gene, CDR3 protein.

j_gene: TRBJ2-3; v_gene: TRBV3-1/TRBV3-2; CDR3aa: ASSQAVSDTQY
j_gene: TRBJ2-3; v_gene: TRBV5-4; CDR3aa: ASSLASGRPNTDTQY
j_gene: TRBJ2-3; v_gene: TRBV28; CDR3aa: AITAPSTDTQY
j_gene: TRBJ2-1; v_gene: TRBV5-1; CDR3aa: ASSLGTSAYNEQF
j_gene: TRBJ1-6; v_gene: TRBV7-7; CDR3aa: ASSQGQGDNSPLH
j_gene: TRBJ2-7; v_gene: TRBV4-2; CDR3aa: ASSQDMASGSTYEQY
j_gene: TRBJ1-4; v_gene: TRBV10-2; CDR3aa: ASSGNGQSPRFNEKLF
j_gene: TRBJ1-1; v_gene: TRBV18; CDR3aa: ASSQDRQNTEAF
j_gene: TRBJ1-2; v_gene: TRBV6-1; CDR3aa: ASSDRVKGYT
j_gene: TRBJ2-1; v_gene: TRBV5-1; CDR3aa: ASSTGTSGYNEQF
j_gene: TRBJ2-1; v_gene: TRBV5-1; CDR3aa: ASSLASGSGEQF
j_gene: TRBJ2-1; v_gene: TRBV3-1/TRBV3-2; CDR3aa: ASSRLDRNEQF
j_gene: TRBJ2-5; v_gene: TRBV20-1; CDR3aa: SKGGIETQY
j_gene: TRBJ2-2; v_gene: TRBV25-1; CDR3aa: ASSQQGSGTGELF
j_gene: TRBJ2-7; v_gene: TRBV28; CDR3aa: ASSLAGAYEQY
j_gene: TRBJ1-4; v_gene: TRBV30; CDR3aa: AWSVSGGVGEKLF
j_gene: TRBJ1-5; v_gene: TRBV6-5; CDR3aa: ASSYTGTGNQPQH
j_gene: TRBJ1-5; v_gene: TRBV2; CDR3aa: ASVQKRGQPQH
j_gene: TRBJ1-6; v_gene: TRBV3-1/TRBV3-2; CDR3aa: ASSQGRGGPSYNSPLH
j_gene: TRBJ2-7; v_gene: TRBV6-4; CDR3aa: ASSPNLYQTLTSGYEQY
j_gene: TRBJ2-3; v_gene: TRBV7-9; CDR3aa: ASSLVLAGSTDTQY
j_gene: TRBJ2-7; v_gene: TRBV7-9; CDR3aa: ASSNPGHPNPYEQY
j_gene: TRBJ1-2; v_gene: TRBV2; CDR3aa: ASSDGQGVTFYGYT
j_gene: TRBJ1-2; v_gene: TRBV4-1; CDR3aa: ASSSMTGNYGHT
j_gene: TRBJ2-7; v_gene: TRBV12-3/TRBV12-4; CDR3aa: ASSSTGGFGQY
j_gene: TRBJ2-5; v_gene: TRBV19; CDR3aa: ASSMEGVLAGRETQY
j_gene: TRBJ2-5; v_gene: TRBV6-2/TRBV6-3; CDR3aa: ASSTEPERGFQETQY
j_gene: TRBJ1-4; v_gene: TRBV11-2; CDR3aa: ASASLGTGSEKLF
j_gene: TRBJ2-5; v_gene: TRBV6-5; CDR3aa: ASSGGHLYAETQY
j_gene: TRBJ2-7; v_gene: TRBV5-5; CDR3aa: ASSLFLAGASSYEQY
j_gene: TRBJ2-3; v_gene: TRBV27; CDR3aa: ASRQRQGDADTQY
j_gene: TRBJ2-7; v_gene: TRBV3-1/TRBV3-2; CDR3aa: ASSQESYEQY
j_gene: TRBJ2-7; v_gene: TRBV3-1/TRBV3-2; CDR3aa: ASSPQGPGSGEQY
j_gene: TRBJ2-5; v_gene: TRBV27; CDR3aa: ASRPSGGQETQY
j_gene: TRBJ1-2; v_gene: TRBV19; CDR3aa: ASSIGTTSHGYT
j_gene: TRBJ2-3; v_gene: TRBV19; CDR3aa: ASSSRLAGTDTQY
j_gene: TRBJ2-1; v_gene: TRBV5-6; CDR3aa: ASSHSNNEQF
j_gene: TRBJ1-4; v_gene: TRBV29-1; CDR3aa: SVGDRPEKLF